A single sample gave rise to the 12 T cell receptor beta chains below, sequenced in a study of blood T cell repertoires in COVID-19. The assay was immunoSEQ multiplex PCR, and TCRdb's table has in-frame clones only and misses some. The data show under 200,000 clones, with about nine tenths seen just once and around 3.9% held by the top ten. Sequencing was performed on peripheral blood. The receptors derive from an older woman who had recovered from COVID-19.

This sequence joins TRBV15 and TRBJ1-1; 7 positions agree with TRBD1. Germline V lookup: CDR1 LNHNV, CDR2 YYDKDF (reference sequence). V shed 0 bases, J shed 1 base, and the junction held 2 bases outside the gene matches. CDR3 length equals 15 residues. The CDR3 here is CATSRDQGENTEAFF. The CDR3 DNA reads as TGTGCCACCAGCAGAGATCAGGGGGAGAACACTGAAGCTTTCTTT.

This clone is a singleton in its sample. This rearrangement joins TRBV13 to TRBJ2-5, with 8 bases aligning to TRBD1. The germline gives CDR1 PRHDT, CDR2 FYEKMQ (reference sequence). The CDR3 runs 16 residues. V lost 4 bases, J lost 2 bases, and 9 bases stayed unmatched. The CDR3 sequence is CASSSSTGTGQETQYF. The CDR3 bases are TGTGCCAGCAGCTCATCCACCGGGACAGGACAAGAGACCCAGTACTTC. Full variable domain (rest looked up from reference TRBV13 and TRBJ2-5): AAGVIQSPRHLIKEKRETATLKCYPIPRHDTVYWYQQGPGQDPQFLISFYEKMQSDKGSIPDRFSAQQFSDYHSELNMSSLELGDSALYFCASSSSTGTGQETQYFGPGTRLLVL.

V gene TRBV7-3 combines with J gene TRBJ2-7, with TRBD2 identical over 10 bases. Trimming cost V 3 bases and J 2 bases; bases outside gene matches: 4. The germline gives CDR1 SGHTA, CDR2 FQGTGA. The CDR3 extends over 15 amino acids. This CDR3 reads CASSFGTSAPYEQYF. Written as DNA, the CDR3 is TGTGCCAGCAGCTTCGGGACTAGCGCACCCTACGAGCAGTACTTC.

The V and J genes are TRBV27 and TRBJ2-3, with D possibly TRBD1 on 6 matching bases. Germline V CDR1 and CDR2: MNHEY, SMNVEV (reference sequence). V lost 5 bases and J lost 0, with 15 bases in between. The CDR3 extends over 16 amino acids. The CDR3 spells CASSAAGATSTDTQYF. The CDR3 DNA is TGTGCCAGCAGTGCCGCAGGGGCAACTAGCACAGATACGCAGTATTTT.

The chain has TRBV7-9 and TRBJ2-4; TRBD1 agrees at 12 bases. The CDR3 covers 19 residues. V shed 4 bases, J shed 1 base, and the junction held 11 bases outside the gene matches. Germline V gene lookup returns CDR1 SEHNR and CDR2 FQNEAQ (reference sequence). CDR3 in amino acids: CASSSFRDRGPEAKNIQYF. Here the CDR3 DNA reads TGTGCCAGCAGCTCCTTCCGGGACAGGGGGCCTGAGGCCAAAAACATTCAGTACTTC.

The chain has TRBV7-2 and TRBJ1-3; tentatively, D is TRBD1 (5 bases). The CDR3 is made up of 13 amino acids. Trimming cost V 5 bases and J 7 bases, with 12 bases left between them. Germline CDR1 and CDR2: SGHTA and FQGNSA. CDR3 in DNA: TGTGCCAGCAGCCCGGACATGGTTAACACCATATATTTT. Translation: CASSPDMVNTIYF.

CDR3 coding DNA: TGCGCCAGCAGTAGTTTAGCGGGGATCAATGAGCAGTTCTTC. Translated, it gives CASSSLAGINEQFF. The chain uses TRBV10-1 and TRBJ2-1; 8 bases fit TRBD2. V gave up 5 bases and J gave up 6 bases; unmatched junction bases: 6. Per the germline V gene, CDR1 is WNHNN and CDR2 is SYGVQD (reference sequence). The CDR3 consists of 14 residues.

The chain joins TRBV28 to TRBJ2-1, with 11 bases aligning to TRBD2. The CDR3 has 15 residues. Germline V gives CDR1 MDHEN, CDR2 SYDVKM. V trimming: 4 bases; J trimming: 8 bases; junction bases outside the gene matches: 7. CDR3 protein: CASSSLAGGRDEQFF. The CDR3 bases are TGTGCCAGCAGTTCTCTAGCGGGGGGCAGGGATGAGCAGTTCTTC.

CDR3 in amino acids: CASSEGVGWGGVNQPQHF. CDR3 nucleotides: TGTGCCAGCAGTGAAGGGGTTGGGTGGGGAGGTGTCAATCAGCCCCAGCATTTT. This chain connects TRBV6-1 to TRBJ1-5; no clear D gene. V was clipped by 1 base and J by 3 bases, with 19 bases between them. The V gene's germline CDR1 is MNHNS and CDR2 SASEGT. The CDR3 contains 18 residues.

V and J are TRBV15 and TRBJ1-1, with D hard to call. CDR1 is LNHNV and CDR2 is YYDKDF in the germline V gene (reference sequence). V lost 0 bases, J lost 3 bases, and 8 bases lay in between. The CDR3 is 14 amino acids. As DNA, the CDR3 is TGTGCCACCAGCAGAGATAGGAGATACACTGAAGCTTTCTTT. Translated: CATSRDRRYTEAFF.

The chain carries TRBV6-1 and TRBJ2-1, with a weak D call TRBD2 (7 bases). This CDR3 comprises 17 residues. V was cut by 0 bases and J by 2 bases, with 14 bases left in between. Germline V gene data show CDR1 as MNHNS and CDR2 as SASEGT. The CDR3 spells CASSEAVGGDTYNEQFF. The CDR3 nucleotides read TGTGCCAGCAGTGAAGCTGTGGGGGGGGACACCTACAATGAGCAGTTCTTC.

The V gene is TRBV3-1 (or the pseudogene TRBV3-2), the J gene TRBJ2-7; D may be TRBD2 (5 bases). The CDR3 sequence is 14 residues long. V was pared by 4 bases and J by 7 bases, with 17 bases between. The germline CDR1 and CDR2 sequences are LGHDT and YNNKEL (reference sequence). The CDR3 spells CASSLRRGAPEQYF. The CDR3 nucleotides are TGTGCCAGCAGCCTCCGACGGGGAGCCCCGGAGCAGTACTTC.